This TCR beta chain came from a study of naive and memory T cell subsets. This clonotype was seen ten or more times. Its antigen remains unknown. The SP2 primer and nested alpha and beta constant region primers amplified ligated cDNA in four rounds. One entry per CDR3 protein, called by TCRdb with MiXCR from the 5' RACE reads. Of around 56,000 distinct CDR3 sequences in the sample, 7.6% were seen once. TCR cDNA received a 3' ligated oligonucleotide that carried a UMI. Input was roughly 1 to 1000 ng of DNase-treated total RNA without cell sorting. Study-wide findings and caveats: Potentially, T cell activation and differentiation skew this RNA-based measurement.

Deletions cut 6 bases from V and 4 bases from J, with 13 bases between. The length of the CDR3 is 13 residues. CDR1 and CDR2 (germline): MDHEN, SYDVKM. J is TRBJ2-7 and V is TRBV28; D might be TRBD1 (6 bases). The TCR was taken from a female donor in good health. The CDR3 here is CASSAGQQYEQYF. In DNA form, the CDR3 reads TGTGCCAGCAGCGCCGGACAGCAATACGAGCAGTACTTC.